Below are 32 T cell receptor beta chains sequenced from a single sample in a study of cytomegalovirus exposure and HLA in healthy donors. The study ran its PCR with 60 Vbeta and 13 Jbeta primers. Sequencing was performed with immunoSEQ multiplex PCR; in TCRdb, only in-frame clones are kept and a portion is missing. The sample has about 180,000 clones, 77% seen once. Sequencing used PBMCs. These receptors were taken from a woman aged 30 to 39 in good health and CMV-seropositive.

The chain has TRBV4-1 and TRBJ2-2; 7 positions agree with TRBD2. From germline, CDR1 is MGHRA and CDR2 YSYEKL. The CDR3 covers 15 residues. With V trimmed by 2 bases and J by 6 bases, 6 bases remained unmatched. This chain's CDR3 is CASSQIRLAAGELFF. CDR3 nucleotides: TGCGCCAGCAGCCAAATCCGACTAGCTGCCGGGGAGCTGTTTTTT.

The chain uses TRBV4-1 and TRBJ2-5, with TRBD2 identical over 13 bases. With 4 bases clipped from V and 4 bases from J, the junction kept 9 bases outside the gene matches. Germline-derived CDR1 and CDR2 are MGHRA and YSYEKL. The CDR3 runs to 17 residues. CDR3 DNA sequence: TGCGCCAGCAGCCCACCGCCCGGACTAGCGGGAGTAGAGACCCAGTACTTC. It translates to CASSPPPGLAGVETQYF.

The chain is built from TRBV4-1 and TRBJ1-2; D remains unclear. Germline V gene lookup returns CDR1 MGHRA and CDR2 YSYEKL. Deletions cut 4 bases from V and 0 bases from J, with 12 bases between. The CDR3 runs 15 residues. CDR3 DNA: TGCGCCAGCAGCCCCCAGGACTATTCTAACTATGGCTACACCTTC. It specifies CASSPQDYSNYGYTF.

The chain uses TRBV2 and TRBJ1-5; the D is unclear. The CDR3 length is 15 residues. V lost 8 bases and J lost 5, with 19 bases in between. Germline V lookup: CDR1 SNHLY, CDR2 FYNNEI. CDR3 region: CASGIRQANHQPQHF. The CDR3 DNA reads as TGTGCCAGCGGTATCAGGCAGGCTAATCATCAGCCCCAGCATTTT.

V usage is TRBV9 and J usage is TRBJ2-3, with a weak D call TRBD2 (6 bases). Germline CDR1 SGDLS, CDR2 YYNGEE. The ends were cut back, 3 bases at V and 14 bases at J, with 19 bases in the middle. The CDR3 spans 13 residues. The CDR3, as DNA: TGTGCCAGCAGCGCCCGAGGCCAAGACGGGGGGTATTTT. Its translation: CASSARGQDGGYF.

The sample holds one count of this clone. The V gene is TRBV9, the J gene TRBJ2-7; D is possibly TRBD2 (6 bases). Germline-derived CDR1 and CDR2 are SGDLS and YYNGEE. The V gene lost 2 bases and the J gene lost 6 bases, with 12 bases spanning the gap. The CDR3 loop spans 13 amino acids. CDR3: CASSVAGTPEQYF. The CDR3 DNA reads as TGTGCCAGCAGCGTGGCTGGGACTCCCGAGCAGTACTTC.

This chain uses TRBV6-1 with TRBJ2-1; TRBD1 matches 7 bases. Germline V gene data show CDR1 as MNHNS and CDR2 as SASEGT. The CDR3 has 15 residues. V lost 6 bases, J lost 4 bases, and 9 bases stayed unmatched. CDR3 protein: CASSETGQPYNEQFF. In DNA form, the CDR3 reads TGTGCCAGCAGCGAGACGGGACAGCCTTACAATGAGCAGTTCTTC.

This clone was seen a handful of times. The CDR3 DNA reads TGTGCCAGCAGTTCGGAAGGACTAGCGGAAGGAGAAGGGACCGGGGAGCTGTTTTTT. As protein: CASSSEGLAEGEGTGELFF. V and J are TRBV27 and TRBJ2-2; 10 positions agree with TRBD2. There are 19 residues in the CDR3. V was pared by 4 bases and J by 5 bases, with 16 bases of the junction left unmatched. Germline V lookup: CDR1 MNHEY, CDR2 SMNVEV (reference sequence).

This clone was picked up a small number of times. The chain combines TRBV10-3 with TRBJ1-1, with D perhaps matching TRBD1 (5 bases). The germline CDR1 and CDR2 sequences are ENHRY and SYGVKD. CDR3 length: 14 amino acids. V lost 6 bases to trimming and J lost 1 base, with 12 bases between them. CDR3 sequence reads: CAISEDTRNTEAFF. CDR3 nucleotide sequence: TGTGCCATCAGCGAGGACACCCGGAACACTGAAGCTTTCTTT.

This rearrangement joins TRBV15 to TRBJ1-4, with D possibly TRBD1 on 6 matching bases. This CDR3 is built from 15 residues. Trimming removed 5 bases at V and 5 bases at J, with 15 bases between. The V gene's germline CDR1 is LNHNV and CDR2 YYDKDF (reference sequence). The CDR3 loop reads CATSPTGTRNEKLFF. The CDR3 DNA is TGTGCCACCAGCCCAACCGGGACAAGGAATGAAAAACTGTTTTTT.

CDR3 amino acids: CSVLPTASGLRSYEQYF. The CDR3 DNA reads as TGCAGCGTTCTGCCAACAGCTAGCGGGCTCCGCTCCTACGAGCAGTACTTC. The chain joins TRBV29-1 to TRBJ2-7; 8 bases map to TRBD2. The CDR3 loop spans 17 amino acids. The germline CDR1 and CDR2 sequences are SQVTM and ANQGSEA. V dropped 5 bases and J dropped 0; count of bases not matched to a gene: 15.

The chain is built from TRBV18 and TRBJ1-2, with 7 bases lining up with TRBD1. This CDR3 has 13 residues. Germline V gene sequence: CDR1 KGHSH, CDR2 LQKENI. The J segment lost 7 bases and the V segment lost 1 base, leaving 3 bases of the junction unmatched. The DNA for the CDR3 is TGTGCCAGCTCACCACAGGGGGCAGGTGGCTACACCTTC. Amino acids: CASSPQGAGGYTF.

The chain has TRBV28 and TRBJ2-1; possible D gene TRBD1, 6 bases. This CDR3 is built from 16 residues. Trimming cost V 5 bases and J 0 bases, with 14 bases left between them. CDR1 and CDR2 from the germline V gene are MDHEN and SYDVKM. CDR3 DNA sequence: TGTGCCAGCAGTACCCGGGACATAAGCTCCTACAATGAGCAGTTCTTC. Protein sequence: CASSTRDISSYNEQFF.

A few counts support this clone. Distinct nucleotide sequences in the sample also encode this CDR3. The J gene is TRBJ1-2, the V gene TRBV27, with TRBD1 as a possible D gene (5 bases). Germline CDR1 is MNHEY and CDR2 is SMNVEV (reference sequence). The CDR3 is made up of 13 amino acids. Trimming took off 5 bases at V and 2 bases at J, with 9 bases between the two ends. The CDR3 bases are TGTGCCAGCAGTCTGGGACTGAACTATGGCTACACCTTC. Its translation is CASSLGLNYGYTF.

The chain links TRBV27 to TRBJ2-7, with a possible D match to TRBD1 (8 bases). CDR1 is MNHEY and CDR2 is SMNVEV in the germline V gene (reference sequence). The ends were cut back, 5 bases at V and 9 bases at J, with 17 bases in the middle. This CDR3 has 13 amino acids. The CDR3 DNA reads TGTGCCAGCAGTGCCCGGACAGGGAGGGTGCAGTACTTC. It yields the protein CASSARTGRVQYF.

This clone was seen a handful of times. V gene TRBV7-2 combines with J gene TRBJ2-4; the D gene is possibly TRBD2 (6 bases). Trimming took 1 base from V and 4 from J, leaving 14 bases between them. Germline V gene sequence: CDR1 SGHTA, CDR2 FQGNSA. The CDR3 covers 16 residues. The CDR3 nucleotides are TGTGCCAGCAGCTTAGGACAGTCCGGGACTAAAAACATTCAGTACTTC. Translation: CASSLGQSGTKNIQYF.

The chain recombines TRBV5-1 with TRBJ2-1; D is possibly TRBD2 (6 bases). Germline CDR1 and CDR2: SGHRS and YFSETQ. Trimming left V 2 bases short and J 1 base short, with 10 bases between. The CDR3 sequence is 15 residues long. The CDR3 region is CASSFGAGSYNEQFF. The CDR3 DNA follows: TGCGCCAGCAGCTTTGGGGCGGGATCCTACAATGAGCAGTTCTTC.

V is TRBV6-5 and J is TRBJ1-1, with a weak D call TRBD1 (5 bases). Germline V gene sequence: CDR1 MNHEY, CDR2 SVGAGI. V was clipped by 7 bases and J by 0 bases, with 9 bases between them. The CDR3 loop spans 13 amino acids. In nucleotides, the CDR3 is TGTGCCAGCAAATACAGGATGAACACTGAAGCTTTCTTT. Protein: CASKYRMNTEAFF.

The CDR3 reads CASSLVSGMGGELFF. The CDR3 DNA follows: TGTGCCAGCAGCTTAGTCTCGGGGATGGGCGGGGAGCTGTTTTTT. V gene TRBV11-2 combines with J gene TRBJ2-2, with TRBD2 as a possible D gene (5 bases). Trimming left V 1 base short and J 7 bases short, with 13 bases between. CDR3 length equals 15 residues. Germline V gives CDR1 SGHAT, CDR2 FQNNGV.

This clone has just one count. The rearrangement uses TRBV6-5 and TRBJ1-5; TRBD1 aligns across 7 bases. CDR1 and CDR2 (germline): MNHEY, SVGAGI. CDR3 length: 13 amino acids. V lost 5 bases to trimming and J lost 5 bases; unmatched junction nucleotides: 3. CDR3 DNA sequence: TGTGCCAGCAGTCTCGACAGGGATCAGCCCCAGCATTTT. Translating it yields CASSLDRDQPQHF.

This chain uses TRBV19 with TRBJ1-5, with D possibly TRBD1 on 5 matching bases. The CDR3 spans 15 residues. The germline gives CDR1 LNHDA, CDR2 SQIVND (reference sequence). The V gene lost 3 bases and the J gene lost 6 bases, with 15 bases spanning the gap. CDR3 in DNA: TGTGCCAGTAGTATGAGAGGTCAGGGTCGTCAGCCCCAGCATTTT. Amino acids: CASSMRGQGRQPQHF.

V usage is TRBV6-5 and J usage is TRBJ1-5; 11 bases line up with TRBD1. The ends lost 6 bases at V and 6 bases at J; junction bases unmatched: 7. The germline V gene has CDR1 MNHEY and CDR2 SVGAGI. This CDR3 has 15 residues. The CDR3 here is CASRSGTGGGQPQHF. The CDR3 nucleotides read TGTGCCAGCAGGTCCGGGACAGGGGGGGGTCAGCCCCAGCATTTT.

As concerns this clone: At one boundary the junction diverges from the germline segment, which might be a read error. The V call is TRBV10-3, the J call TRBJ2-7, with TRBD1 matching 9 bases. This CDR3 has 13 residues. Germline V lookup: CDR1 ENHRY, CDR2 SYGVKD. The CDR3 DNA reads TGTGCCATCAGTAAGGACCGGGACAGGGACTCTCGCTTC. This gives the protein CAISKDRDRDSRF.

The CDR3 sequence is CASSSHTNTGELFF. CDR3 nucleotide sequence: TGCGCCAGCAGCTCCCACACGAACACCGGGGAGCTGTTTTTT. The rearrangement uses TRBV5-1 and TRBJ2-2; D is undetermined. The germline V gene encodes CDR1 SGHRS and CDR2 YFSETQ. V was cut by 3 bases and J by 0 bases, with 6 bases left in between. The CDR3 has 14 residues.

This clone came up a few times. The chain recombines TRBV4-3 with TRBJ1-2; possible D gene TRBD1, 5 bases. The germline CDR1 and CDR2 sequences are LGHNA and YSLEER. The V end was cut by 1 base, the J end by 2 bases, with 11 bases between. The CDR3 is made up of 15 amino acids. The CDR3 protein is CASSQVDDRNYGYTF. DNA for the CDR3: TGCGCCAGCAGCCAAGTAGACGACAGAAACTATGGCTACACCTTC.

The chain links TRBV5-1 to TRBJ2-3; 12 bases align to TRBD2. CDR3 length: 18 residues. Germline CDR1 reads SGHRS; CDR2 reads YFSETQ. The V gene end was trimmed by 4 bases and the J gene end by 0 bases; junction bases not matched to a gene: 9. The DNA for the CDR3 is TGCGCCAGCAGCCAAGCAGTAGGACTAGCGGGAAGCACAGATACGCAGTATTTT. This gives the protein CASSQAVGLAGSTDTQYF.

The chain combines TRBV4-1 with TRBJ2-7, with TRBD2 matching over 8 bases. Per germline, CDR1 MGHRA and CDR2 YSYEKL. The CDR3 has 15 amino acids. Unmatched junction bases numbered 6, after V lost 0 bases and J lost 5 bases. As DNA, the CDR3 is TGCGCCAGCAGCCAAGATCCAGCGGGAGAAAACGAGCAGTACTTC. Translating gives CASSQDPAGENEQYF.

The DNA of the CDR3 is TGTGCCAGCAGTTTAAACCCTCAGGGGGCGCACACTGAAGCTTTCTTT. Residues: CASSLNPQGAHTEAFF. The chain links TRBV2 to TRBJ1-1, with 8 nucleotides matching TRBD1. Germline V CDR1 and CDR2: SNHLY, FYNNEI. The CDR3 runs 16 residues. Germline trimming cut 5 bases from V and 3 bases from J; bases unmatched to any gene: 11.

The chain carries TRBV5-4 and TRBJ2-5; TRBD2 is a possible D gene (6 bases). The germline V gene has CDR1 SGHNT and CDR2 YYREEE (reference sequence). The V end lost 3 bases, the J end lost 5 bases, and 17 bases lay between the germline ends. The CDR3 length is 15 residues. The CDR3 protein is CASSSPGAGGETQYF. In DNA, the CDR3 is TGTGCCAGCAGCTCCCCAGGAGCGGGCGGGGAGACCCAGTACTTC.

Regarding this clone: Other DNA sequences in this sample translate to the same CDR3. The CDR3 loop reads CASSLSQGNQPQHF. The DNA of the CDR3 is TGTGCCAGCAGTTTATCGCAGGGAAATCAGCCCCAGCATTTT. The chain has TRBV27 and TRBJ1-5, with D maybe TRBD1 (5 bases). CDR3 length: 14 amino acids. Germline V lookup: CDR1 MNHEY, CDR2 SMNVEV (reference sequence). Trimming took off 0 bases at V and 4 bases at J, with 7 bases between the two ends.

This chain connects TRBV18 to TRBJ1-1, with 7 bases that match TRBD1. Germline trimming cut 6 bases from V and 4 bases from J; bases unmatched to any gene: 5. CDR3 size: 13 residues. The germline V gene has CDR1 KGHSH and CDR2 LQKENI. The CDR3 protein is CASSTSGGTEAFF. The DNA for the CDR3 is TGTGCCAGCTCGACCTCAGGGGGCACTGAAGCTTTCTTT.

CDR3: CASRLAGSNEQFF. CDR3 bases: TGTGCCAGTAGACTAGCGGGGTCTAATGAGCAGTTCTTC. The chain is built from TRBV19 and TRBJ2-1, with 10 bases that match TRBD2. The germline V gene encodes CDR1 LNHDA and CDR2 SQIVND (reference sequence). The CDR3 extends over 13 amino acids. The trim removed 6 bases at V and 7 bases at J, leaving 3 bases unmatched.